These T cell receptor beta chains were read from a single sample in a study of blood T cell repertoires in COVID-19. Profiling relied on immunoSEQ multiplex PCR, and the TCRdb table lists in-frame clones only, not all of them. This table holds about 300,000 clones, approximately 91% found once. Sequenced material: PBMCs or T cells enriched from blood (not recorded which). The receptors shown here come from a man between 60 and 75 years old who had recovered from COVID-19. Each CDR3 is given with its conserved first and last residue. The D gene is left open where the match is weak. A clone size is listed for some rows: how often the clone was seen (once, few, many), or a class if it is expanded.

d_gene | j_gene | v_gene | abundance | CDR3aa | CDR3nt
NA | TRBJ1-6 | TRBV19 | few | CASSIGGSSYNSPLHF | TGTGCCAGTAGTATTGGTGGGAGCTCCTATAATTCACCCCTCCACTTT
NA | TRBJ2-6 | TRBV5-1 | NA | CASSFRTDIPSSGANVLTF | TGCGCCAGCAGCTTTCGGACAGACATACCAAGCTCTGGGGCCAACGTCCTGACTTTC
TRBD1 | TRBJ2-1 | TRBV7-3 | NA | CASSQRAGTGIHEQFF | TGTGCCAGCAGCCAGAGAGCCGGGACAGGGATCCATGAGCAGTTCTTC
NA | TRBJ2-3 | TRBV15 | NA | CATSALQEVQYTDTQYF | TGTGCCACCAGCGCCCTTCAAGAGGTCCAGTACACAGATACGCAGTATTTT
NA | TRBJ2-3 | TRBV7-3 | NA | CASSLMASTDTQYF | TGTGCCAGCAGCTTAATGGCTAGCACAGATACGCAGTATTTT
NA | TRBJ1-5 | TRBV4-1 | NA | CASSETGFNQPQHF | TGCGCCAGCAGCGAGACAGGTTTTAATCAGCCCCAGCATTTT
NA | TRBJ2-5 | TRBV7-2 | NA | CASSLAQLAAETQYF | TGTGCCAGCAGCTTAGCCCAGTTAGCGGCAGAGACCCAGTACTTC
TRBD1 | TRBJ2-2 | TRBV27 | NA | CASSYRGSGELFF | TGTGCCAGCAGTTACAGGGGATCCGGGGAGCTGTTTTTT
NA | TRBJ2-2 | TRBV28 | NA | CASSFARRTVTTGELFF | TGTGCCAGCAGTTTTGCTAGGCGGACAGTCACTACCGGGGAGCTGTTTTTT
TRBD2 | TRBJ2-3 | TRBV7-9 | NA | CASSLVLAGTDTQYF | TGTGCCAGCAGCTTAGTGCTAGCGGGCACAGATACGCAGTATTTT
NA | TRBJ1-5 | TRBV27 | few | CASSSPNQPQHF | TGTGCCAGCAGTTCCCCAAATCAGCCCCAGCATTTT
TRBD1 | TRBJ2-6 | TRBV5-1 | NA | CASSSTGGPGANVLTF | TGCGCCAGCAGCTCGACAGGGGGCCCTGGGGCCAACGTCCTGACTTTC
TRBD2 | TRBJ2-7 | TRBV25-1 | few | CASSDAGTSGRAAEQYF | TGTGCCAGCAGTGACGCCGGGACTAGCGGGAGGGCCGCCGAGCAGTACTTC
NA | TRBJ1-5 | TRBV2 | NA | CASSVGGGQPQHF | TGTGCCAGCAGTGTTGGCGGGGGTCAGCCCCAGCATTTT
TRBD2 | TRBJ2-2 | TRBV28 | NA | CASRLRLALGTGELFF | TGTGCCAGCAGACTGAGACTAGCGTTGGGCACCGGGGAGCTGTTTTTT
NA | TRBJ2-7 | TRBV7-3 | NA | CASSSGTAEQYF | TGTGCCAGCAGCTCTGGGACTGCAGAGCAGTACTTC
TRBD2 | TRBJ2-1 | TRBV29-1 | NA | CSTGTSGYNEQFF | TGCAGCACCGGGACTAGCGGATACAATGAGCAGTTCTTC
TRBD2 | TRBJ2-5 | TRBV5-1 | NA | CASSPGTSGSRQETQYF | TGCGCCAGCAGCCCCGGGACTAGCGGGAGTAGGCAAGAGACCCAGTACTTC
TRBD2 | TRBJ2-5 | TRBV6-1 | NA | CASSQAGGPYETQYF | TGTGCCAGCAGTCAAGCGGGAGGGCCCTATGAGACCCAGTACTTC
NA | TRBJ1-1 | TRBV12-5 | NA | CASGFTFDTEAFF | TGTGCTAGTGGTTTTACTTTCGACACTGAAGCTTTCTTT
NA | TRBJ1-2 | TRBV30 | few | CAWSVRGGYTF | TGTGCCTGGAGTGTACGCGGAGGCTACACCTTC
TRBD1 | TRBJ2-7 | TRBV5-1 | once | CASSYSGTGSYEQYF | TGCGCCAGCAGCTATTCCGGGACAGGGTCCTACGAGCAGTACTTC
NA | TRBJ1-6 | TRBV2 | NA | CASNNRASPLHF | TGTGCCAGCAACAACAGGGCTTCACCCCTCCACTTT
NA | TRBJ2-2 | TRBV7-2 | NA | CASSLEPWGELFF | TGTGCCAGCAGCTTAGAGCCATGGGGGGAGCTGTTTTTT
NA | TRBJ1-4 | TRBV30 | NA | CAWSTGGLNEKLFF | TGTGCCTGGAGTACGGGGGGTCTTAATGAAAAACTGTTTTTT
TRBD2 | TRBJ2-1 | TRBV5-1 | NA | CASSSPLPEELAGSMYNEQFF | TGCGCCAGCAGCTCCCCGCTTCCCGAGGAACTAGCGGGGAGCATGTACAATGAGCAGTTCTTC
TRBD1 | TRBJ2-2 | TRBV5-4 | NA | CASSLETGAGELFF | TGTGCCAGCAGCTTGGAGACAGGGGCCGGGGAGCTGTTTTTT
TRBD2 | TRBJ2-7 | TRBV2 | NA | CASSEEASGISEQYF | TGTGCCAGCAGTGAAGAGGCTAGCGGGATCTCCGAGCAGTACTTC
TRBD2 | TRBJ2-1 | TRBV15 | NA | CATSRRTSGSDEQFF | TGTGCCACCAGCAGACGGACTAGCGGGAGTGATGAGCAGTTCTTC
TRBD2 | TRBJ2-7 | TRBV4-3 | NA | CASSQASGVYEQYF | TGCGCCAGCAGCCAAGCCAGCGGGGTCTACGAGCAGTACTTC
TRBD1 | TRBJ2-1 | TRBV28 | NA | CASRDRGYSEQFF | TGTGCCAGCAGGGACAGGGGGTACAGTGAGCAGTTCTTC
TRBD1 | TRBJ2-7 | TRBV12-5 | NA | CASARAGTGGYEQYF | TGTGCTAGTGCCCGAGCCGGGACAGGGGGCTACGAGCAGTACTTC
TRBD1 | TRBJ1-1 | TRBV29-1 | NA | CSGETGINTEAFF | TGCAGCGGAGAGACAGGGATAAACACTGAAGCTTTCTTT
NA | TRBJ2-1 | TRBV10-2 | NA | CASRQDGYNEQFF | TGCGCCAGCAGACAAGACGGGTACAATGAGCAGTTCTTC
TRBD2 | TRBJ2-1 | TRBV3-1/TRBV3-2 | NA | CASSHRAGGFSYNEQFF | TGTGCCAGCAGCCATCGAGCGGGAGGGTTCTCCTACAATGAGCAGTTCTTC
NA | TRBJ2-2 | TRBV2 | NA | CASSVRGLNTGELFF | TGTGCCAGCAGTGTAAGGGGACTGAACACCGGGGAGCTGTTTTTT
TRBD1 | TRBJ2-2 | TRBV20-1 | NA | CSASSAKWDSLTGELFF | TGCAGTGCTAGTTCTGCTAAATGGGACAGCCTCACCGGGGAGCTGTTTTTT
NA | TRBJ1-1 | TRBV28 | NA | CASSLTMNTEAFF | TGTGCCAGCAGTTTAACTATGAACACTGAAGCTTTCTTT
NA | TRBJ1-2 | TRBV4-3 | NA | CASSQGELIFMDYGYTF | TGCGCCAGCAGCCAAGGCGAGCTCATTTTTATGGACTATGGCTACACCTTC
NA | TRBJ2-7 | TRBV28 | NA | CASSMGGAPSYEQYF | TGTGCCAGCAGTATGGGAGGAGCTCCCTCCTACGAGCAGTACTTC
NA | TRBJ1-3 | TRBV19 | once | CASSIEPTSGNTIYF | TGTGCCAGTAGTATAGAACCGACTTCTGGAAACACCATATATTTT
TRBD2 | TRBJ2-1 | TRBV9 | few | CASSVAPTSGGDNEQFF | TGTGCCAGCAGCGTAGCTCCAACTAGCGGGGGGGACAATGAGCAGTTCTTC
NA | TRBJ2-7 | TRBV28 | NA | CASSFGRESSYEQYF | TGTGCCAGCAGTTTCGGACGGGAGAGCTCCTACGAGCAGTACTTC
TRBD1 | TRBJ1-6 | TRBV7-3 | NA | CASSETGQGVTPLHF | TGTGCCAGCAGCGAGACGGGACAGGGTGTGACACCCCTCCACTTT
NA | TRBJ1-4 | TRBV5-1 | NA | CASSFQTEHEKLFF | TGCGCCAGCAGCTTTCAGACAGAGCATGAAAAACTGTTTTTT
NA | TRBJ1-3 | TRBV6-1 | NA | CASSDINSINTIYF | TGTGCCAGCAGTGATATAAACTCCATAAACACCATATATTTT
NA | TRBJ2-1 | TRBV5-1 | NA | CASSTFPGSYNEQFF | TGCGCCAGCAGCACCTTCCCAGGTTCCTACAATGAGCAGTTCTTC
TRBD1 | TRBJ2-2 | TRBV11-2 | NA | CASSPRQGTNTGELFF | TGTGCCAGCAGCCCCCGACAGGGGACGAACACCGGGGAGCTGTTTTTT
TRBD1 | TRBJ2-7 | TRBV9 | NA | CASSVGTGRIYEQYF | TGTGCCAGCAGCGTAGGGACAGGGCGTATATACGAGCAGTACTTC
TRBD1 | TRBJ1-5 | TRBV5-5 | NA | CASSQDRVQPQHF | TGTGCCAGCAGCCAGGACAGGGTTCAGCCCCAGCATTTT
NA | TRBJ1-5 | TRBV24-1 | NA | CATSDRTGPGQPQHF | TGTGCCACCAGTGACCGCACAGGCCCCGGTCAGCCCCAGCATTTT
TRBD1 | TRBJ1-2 | TRBV6-5 | NA | CASSPQGVYGYTF | TGTGCCAGCAGCCCACAGGGGGTCTATGGCTACACCTTC
TRBD1 | TRBJ2-5 | TRBV6-5 | NA | CASTLGQGAGETQYF | TGTGCCAGCACCCTAGGACAGGGGGCGGGAGAGACCCAGTACTTC
NA | TRBJ2-3 | TRBV19 | NA | CASSLRGPTDTQYF | TGTGCCAGTAGTCTCAGGGGACCCACAGATACGCAGTATTTT